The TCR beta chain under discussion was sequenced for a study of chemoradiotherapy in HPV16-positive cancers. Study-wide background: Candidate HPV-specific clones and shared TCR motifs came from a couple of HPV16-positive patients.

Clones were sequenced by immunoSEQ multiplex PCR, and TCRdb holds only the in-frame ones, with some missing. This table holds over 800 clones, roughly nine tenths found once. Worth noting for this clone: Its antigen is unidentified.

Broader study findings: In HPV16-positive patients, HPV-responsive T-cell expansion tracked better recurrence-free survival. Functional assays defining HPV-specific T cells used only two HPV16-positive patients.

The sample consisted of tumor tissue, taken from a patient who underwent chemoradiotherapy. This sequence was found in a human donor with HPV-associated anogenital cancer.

CDR3 sequence (DNA): TGTGCCAGCAGTATCCTTGGGCAGGCTGCTATGTGGACCCAGTACTTC. Translated, it gives CASSILGQAAMWTQYF. This sequence joins TRBV2 and TRBJ2-5; D gene uncertain. The CDR3 consists of 16 residues. The germline CDR1 and CDR2 sequences are SNHLY and FYNNEI. The V gene lost 5 bases and the J gene lost 7 bases, with 23 bases spanning the gap.